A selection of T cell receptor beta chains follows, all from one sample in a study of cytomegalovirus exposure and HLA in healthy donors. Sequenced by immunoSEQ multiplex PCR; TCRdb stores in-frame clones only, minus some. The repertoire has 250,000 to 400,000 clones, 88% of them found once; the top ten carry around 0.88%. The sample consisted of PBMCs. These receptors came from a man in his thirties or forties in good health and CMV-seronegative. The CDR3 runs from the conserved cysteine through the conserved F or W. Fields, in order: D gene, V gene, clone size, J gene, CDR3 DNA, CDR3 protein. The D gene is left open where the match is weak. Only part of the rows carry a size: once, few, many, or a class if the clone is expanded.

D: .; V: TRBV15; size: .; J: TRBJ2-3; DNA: TGTGCCACCAGCAGAGTAGGCGGCCCCACAGATACGCAGTATTTT; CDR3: CATSRVGGPTDTQYF
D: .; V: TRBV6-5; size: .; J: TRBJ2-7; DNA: TGTGCCAGCAGTTACGGACAGCGATGGCAGTGGGAGCAGTACTTC; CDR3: CASSYGQRWQWEQYF
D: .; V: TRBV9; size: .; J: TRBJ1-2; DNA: TGTGCCAGCAGCGTATCACAGGGCTCCGACACCTTC; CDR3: CASSVSQGSDTF
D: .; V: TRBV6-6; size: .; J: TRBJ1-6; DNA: TGTGCCAGCAAACGAGGTGGGGGGGAATGGACACCCCTCCACTTT; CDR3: CASKRGGGEWTPLHF
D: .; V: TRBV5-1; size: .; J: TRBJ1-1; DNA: TGCGCCAGCAGCTTAGAAGGTGGGAGAACTGAAGCTTTCTTT; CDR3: CASSLEGGRTEAFF
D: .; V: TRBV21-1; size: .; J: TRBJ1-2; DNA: TGTGCCAGCAGACAGGGAAGCAGAGGCTACACCTTC; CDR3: CASRQGSRGYTF
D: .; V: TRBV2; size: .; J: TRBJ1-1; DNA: TGTGCCAGCAGCCCTGAACCGAGTGTCACTGAAGCTTTCTTT; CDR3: CASSPEPSVTEAFF
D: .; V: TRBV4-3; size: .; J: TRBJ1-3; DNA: TGCGCCAGCAGCCATACGGGAGGGGGGGGAAACACCATATATTTT; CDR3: CASSHTGGGGNTIYF
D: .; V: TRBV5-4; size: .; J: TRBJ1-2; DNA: TGTGCCAGCAGCTTACCCACAGTTGCTAACTATGGCTACACCTTC; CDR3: CASSLPTVANYGYTF
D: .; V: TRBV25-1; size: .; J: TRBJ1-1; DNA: TGTGCCAGCACTTCTAGCACAGTCCCGAACACTGAAGCTTTCTTT; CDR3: CASTSSTVPNTEAFF
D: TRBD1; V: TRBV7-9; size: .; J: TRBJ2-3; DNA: TGTGCCAGCAGCTCCCGGACAGGGGGTAGGGTCACAGATACGCAGTATTTT; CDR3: CASSSRTGGRVTDTQYF
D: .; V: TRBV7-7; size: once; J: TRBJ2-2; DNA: TGTGCCAGCAGGCGTCCGGGGGTCACCGGGGAGCTGTTTTTT; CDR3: CASRRPGVTGELFF
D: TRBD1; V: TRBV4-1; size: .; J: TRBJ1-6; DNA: TGCGCCAGCAGCCAAGAGGGGGCGGACAGGGCGGGTAATTCACCCCTCCACTTT; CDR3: CASSQEGADRAGNSPLHF
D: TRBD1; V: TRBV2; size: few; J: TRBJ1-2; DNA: TGTGCCAGCAGGGGGGACAGATCTTATGGCTACACCTTC; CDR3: CASRGDRSYGYTF
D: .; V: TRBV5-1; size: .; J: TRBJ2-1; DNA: TGCGCCAGCAGCTCCCTCGGGCAGGGTTCATACAATGAGCAGTTCTTC; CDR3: CASSSLGQGSYNEQFF
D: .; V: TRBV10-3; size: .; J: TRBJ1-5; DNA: TGTGCCATCAGCCCCATTAAAACAGGTAGCAATCAGCCCCAGCATTTT; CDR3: CAISPIKTGSNQPQHF
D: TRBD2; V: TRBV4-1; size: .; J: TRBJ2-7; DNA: TGCGCCAGCAGCCATGCCGGGACTAGCGGTTCCTACGAGCAGTACTTC; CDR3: CASSHAGTSGSYEQYF
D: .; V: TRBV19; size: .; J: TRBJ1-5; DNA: TGTGCCAGTAGTAGCGGGACGCCCCTTCCCCAGCATTTT; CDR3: CASSSGTPLPQHF
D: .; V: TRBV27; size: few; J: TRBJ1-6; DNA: TGTGCCAGCAGTTTGGCTGGGGAGCATTCACCCCTCCACTTT; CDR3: CASSLAGEHSPLHF
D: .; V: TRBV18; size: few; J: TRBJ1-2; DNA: TGTGCCAGCTCACCCCTTTTGCCCAGCGGCGGCTACACCTTC; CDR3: CASSPLLPSGGYTF
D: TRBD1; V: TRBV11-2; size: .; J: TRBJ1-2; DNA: TGTGCCAGCAGATACCGACAGGGGGCCCACTATGGCTACACCTTC; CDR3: CASRYRQGAHYGYTF
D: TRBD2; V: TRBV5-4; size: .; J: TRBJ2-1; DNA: TGTGCCAGCAGTGAGGGACTAGCGGGGAATGAGCAGTTCTTC; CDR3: CASSEGLAGNEQFF
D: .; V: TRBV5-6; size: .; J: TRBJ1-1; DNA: TGTGCCAGCAGACATAGGACAGCCCCCCTCGCCCAAGCTTTCTTT; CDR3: CASRHRTAPLAQAFF
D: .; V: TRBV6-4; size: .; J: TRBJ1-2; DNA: TGTGCCAGCAGTGACTCGAACGAGGGTATGAGTGGCTACACCTTC; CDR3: CASSDSNEGMSGYTF
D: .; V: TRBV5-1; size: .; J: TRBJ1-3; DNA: TGCGCCAGCAGCTTGAGCGGCGGAGCTGGAAACACCATATATTTT; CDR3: CASSLSGGAGNTIYF
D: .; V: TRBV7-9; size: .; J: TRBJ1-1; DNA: TGTGCCAGCAGCACCCGGGACTCCTCGAACACTGAAGCTTTCTTT; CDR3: CASSTRDSSNTEAFF
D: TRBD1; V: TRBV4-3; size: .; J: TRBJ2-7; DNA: TGCGCCAGCAGCATACGACAGGGCGAGTCCTACGAGCAGTACTTC; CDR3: CASSIRQGESYEQYF
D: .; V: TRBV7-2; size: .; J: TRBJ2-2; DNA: TGTGCCAGCAGCAGGGACAAAGTGAACACCGGGGAGCTGTTTTTT; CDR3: CASSRDKVNTGELFF
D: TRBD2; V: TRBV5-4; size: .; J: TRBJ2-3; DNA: TGTGCCAGCAGCTTGAGTCTAGCGGGGGGTAGAGATACGCAGTATTTT; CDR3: CASSLSLAGGRDTQYF
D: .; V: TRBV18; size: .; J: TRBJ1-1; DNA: TGTGCCAGCTCCACCGGCACTGAAGCTTTCTTT; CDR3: CASSTGTEAFF
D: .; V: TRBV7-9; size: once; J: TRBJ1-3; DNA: TGTGCCAGCAGCTTTTCCCGACTGCCGGTTGGGACACCTGGAAACACCATATATTTT; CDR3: CASSFSRLPVGTPGNTIYF
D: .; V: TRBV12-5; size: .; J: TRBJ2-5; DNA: TGTGCTAGTGGTTTATCCCCCCGGAGCCTTGAGACCCAGTACTTC; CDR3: CASGLSPRSLETQYF
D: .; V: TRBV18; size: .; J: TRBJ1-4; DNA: TGTGCCAGCTCACCGCTATCGGGCGGGGGTGAAAAACTGTTTTTT; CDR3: CASSPLSGGGEKLFF
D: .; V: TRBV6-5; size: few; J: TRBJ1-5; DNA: TGTGCCAGCAGCCTTCAGGGCAATCAGCCCCAGCATTTT; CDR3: CASSLQGNQPQHF
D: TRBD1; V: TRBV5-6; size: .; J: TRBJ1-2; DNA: TGTGCCAGCAGCTTGATAGGGACAGGGGGCGCGAGGAATGGCTACACCTTC; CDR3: CASSLIGTGGARNGYTF